This T cell receptor (beta chain) is from a study of tumor-infiltrating lymphocytes in primary liver carcinoma (dated by TCRdb to between 2016 and 2019). For context, the study as a whole: Of the five patients, three men and two women aged 30 to 69 years, four had hepatocellular carcinoma and one had combined HCC and intrahepatic cholangiocarcinoma. For each liver tumor, the study sampled five regions along with adjacent normal tissue and blood, and applied TCRbeta repertoire sequencing, expression microarrays and whole-exome sequencing. Samples yielded roughly 3.5 to 7.13 million productive TCRbeta reads; read depth did not differ significantly between tissue types. The five patients had tumors staged T1-T3 N0M0, with maximum diameters ranging from roughly 4.2 to 11 cm. A total of 35 or so specimens from 5 patients underwent TCRbeta repertoire sequencing, comprising some 25 tumor regions, 5 adjacent noncancerous liver tissues and 5 peripheral blood samples. Technical replicate repertoires showed high reproducibility, with mean shared-clone rates approximately 0.9 and correlation coefficients above 0.98.

Taken from cysteine to phenylalanine, the CDR3 has 13 residues. The CDR3 DNA has 39 bases and is translated from base 1. V has 8 bases trimmed and J has 4 bases trimmed; junction bases matching no gene number 10. Taken from the germline V gene, the CDR1 and CDR2 loops are SQVTM and ANQGSEA. Without any cell sorting, total RNA and DNA were extracted together from around 18-30 mg of bulk tissue using the AllPrep DNA/RNA mini kit. Surgical resection was performed in China between November 2015 and 2016 on a handful of patients with histopathologically diagnosed primary liver carcinoma. Patients had chronic HBV infection and were treatment-naive at sampling. Fresh tumor and adjacent tissue pieces were bisected; one half was stored in RNAlater at -80°C, the other sent for histology. General conclusions and limits of the study: Since the samples were bulk and unsorted, there was no way to compare CD4+ and CD8+ T cell repertoires. Because only the TCR beta chain was sequenced and unpaired alpha chains were not captured, true repertoire diversity is likely underestimated. Repertoire overlap was found to be higher between tumor regions (mean approximately 36%) than between tumor-adjacent (about 17%) or tumor-blood (about 15%) pairs, consistent with antigen-driven expansion. With just 4 or 5 patients in the study, the authors point out that the findings should be validated in a larger study. The top 250 clones made up a significantly larger repertoire fraction in tumors than in blood (p = 0.039).

A constant-region primer and ProtoScript II reverse transcriptase were used to reverse-transcribe TCRbeta-specific cDNA from about 530 ng total RNA. The TCRbeta libraries were prepared through three rounds of nested multiplex PCR following a slightly modified ARM-PCR procedure. Multiplex TRBV1-TRBV30 forward primers and a Cbeta reverse primer were used in the first two PCR rounds, each of which was run for around 10 cycles. Sample barcodes and Illumina adapters were added in a final 25-cycle PCR with Deep VentR polymerase. Before sequencing, amplicons of 200-500 bp were purified from gel using a QIAquick gel extraction kit. An Illumina HiSeq 2500 was used to sequence the TCRbeta amplicons, generating 250-bp paired-end reads. Under the source paper's analysis protocol: Trimmomatic v0.33 was used to quality-trim the reads, and FLASH v1.2.11 was used to merge paired reads so that full CDR3 sequences could be recovered. V, D and J germline segments were assigned to the rearranged TCRbeta sequences by MiGEC v1.2.1b. Clonotype statistics and Shannon-Wiener diversity indices were calculated with VDJtools v1.0.0. To reduce sampling bias, subsequent analyses other than the diversity analysis used only the 250 most abundant clonotypes in each sample. The public sequencing data were trimmed at Q25 with fastp and processed into clonotypes with MiXCR by TCRdb, which kept only in-frame beta chains. Duplicate CDR3 protein sequences are folded into a single record with the most common DNA and genes. TCRdb's processing, not the authors', yielded these V and J calls. Within this sample are 90,000 to 150,000 distinct CDR3 sequences, with approximately 71% of them counted one time only. Of the sample, 8.1% falls within the top ten clones.

The table lists this clonotype with many counts. Its antigen is unknown. Base qualities are not at hand, and no much larger clone is one base apart. The sequenced material came from tumor-adjacent normal liver tissue. The V gene is TRBV29-1 and the J gene is TRBJ1-1; 7 junctional bases match TRBD1. The sequence came from a woman between 55 and 75 years old with primary liver carcinoma and hepatitis B virus infection. In nucleotides, the sequence is TGCAGCACCCTAGGGGGCTCTAGCACTGAAGCTTTCTTT. Protein translation: CSTLGGSSTEAFF.